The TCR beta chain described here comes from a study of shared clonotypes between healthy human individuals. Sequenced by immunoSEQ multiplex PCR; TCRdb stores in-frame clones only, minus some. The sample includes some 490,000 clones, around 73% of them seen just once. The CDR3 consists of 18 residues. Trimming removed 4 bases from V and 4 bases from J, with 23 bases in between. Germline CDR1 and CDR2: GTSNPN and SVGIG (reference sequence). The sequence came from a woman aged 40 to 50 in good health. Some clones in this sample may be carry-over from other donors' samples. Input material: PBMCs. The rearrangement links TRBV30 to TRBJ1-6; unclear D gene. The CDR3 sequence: CAWNPPGGPSGYNSPLHF. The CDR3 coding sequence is TGTGCCTGGAACCCTCCCGGAGGCCCCTCGGGTTATAATTCACCCCTCCACTTT.